The present entry profiles one T cell receptor beta chain with its context. Its antigen is not identified. There are 17 residues in the CDR3. After removal of 3 bases from V and 1 base from J, the junction contained 12 bases not matched to a gene. Germline lookup yields CDR1 GTSNPN and CDR2 SVGIG (reference sequence). This entry is derived from a study of T cell repertoires in aging, cancer and after chemotherapy. Study in general: Donors were grouped into six age bands spanning 30 or younger through 70 or older. Healthy donor repertoires were recorded over several months to years and showed clear clonal overlap.

Peripheral blood genomic DNA, not sorted cells or RNA, was the template. Multiplex touch-down PCR with TRB-A/B primers amplified rearranged V-D-J TRB sequences. TCRdb used MiXCR to reprocess the multiplex PCR reads, holding one entry per CDR3 protein. The profile shows fewer than 13,000 distinct CDR3 sequences, roughly a third of them singletons. Study conclusions and caveats: In cancer patients, declining TCR diversity with age involved lost richness and lost evenness.

The origin of this receptor is a human donor in good health. The chain joins TRBV30 to TRBJ1-5, with TRBD1 matching 7 bases. Sequenced material: blood. The CDR3 protein is CAWSPGTEQISNQPQHF. The CDR3 DNA reads as TGTGCCTGGAGCCCCGGGACAGAACAGATAAGCAATCAGCCCCAGCATTTT.